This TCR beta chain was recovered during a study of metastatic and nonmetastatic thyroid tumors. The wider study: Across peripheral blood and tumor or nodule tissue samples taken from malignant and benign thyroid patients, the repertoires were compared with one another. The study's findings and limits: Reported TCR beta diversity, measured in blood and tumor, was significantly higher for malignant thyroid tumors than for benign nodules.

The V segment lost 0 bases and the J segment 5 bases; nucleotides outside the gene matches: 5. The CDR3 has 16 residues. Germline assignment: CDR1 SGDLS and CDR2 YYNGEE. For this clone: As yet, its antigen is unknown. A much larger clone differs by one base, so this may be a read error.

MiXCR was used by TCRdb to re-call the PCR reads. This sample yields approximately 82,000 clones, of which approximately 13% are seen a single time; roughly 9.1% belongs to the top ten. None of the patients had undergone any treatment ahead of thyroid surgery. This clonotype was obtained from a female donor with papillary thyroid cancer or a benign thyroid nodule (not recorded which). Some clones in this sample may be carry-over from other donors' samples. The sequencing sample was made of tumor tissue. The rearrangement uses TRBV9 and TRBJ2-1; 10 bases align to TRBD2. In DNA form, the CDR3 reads TGTGCCAGCAGCGTAGCTGATAGCGGGAGGCACAATGAGCAGTTCTTC. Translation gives CASSVADSGRHNEQFF. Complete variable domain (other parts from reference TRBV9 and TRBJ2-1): DSGVTQTPKHLITATGQRVTLRCSPRSGDLSVYWYQQSLDQGLQFLIQYYNGEERAKGNILERFSAQQFPDLHSELNLSSLELGDSALYFCASSVADSGRHNEQFFGPGTRLTVL.